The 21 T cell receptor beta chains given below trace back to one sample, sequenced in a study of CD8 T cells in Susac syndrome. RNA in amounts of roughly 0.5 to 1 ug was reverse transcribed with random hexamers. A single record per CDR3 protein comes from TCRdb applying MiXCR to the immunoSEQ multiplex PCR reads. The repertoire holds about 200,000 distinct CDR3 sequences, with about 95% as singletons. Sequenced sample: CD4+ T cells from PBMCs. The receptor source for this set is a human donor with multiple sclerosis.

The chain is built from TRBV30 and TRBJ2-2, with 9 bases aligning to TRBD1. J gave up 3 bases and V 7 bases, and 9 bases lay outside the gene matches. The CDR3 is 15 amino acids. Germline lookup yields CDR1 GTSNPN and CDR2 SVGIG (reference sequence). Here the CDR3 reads CALRDRVIDTGELFF. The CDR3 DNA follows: TGTGCCTTGCGGGACAGGGTTATCGACACCGGGGAGCTGTTTTTT. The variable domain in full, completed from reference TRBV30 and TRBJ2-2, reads SQTIHQWPATLVQPVGSPLSLECTVEGTSNPNLYWYRQAAGRGLQLLFYSVGIGQISSEVPQNLSASRPQDRQFILSSKKLLLSDSGFYLCALRDRVIDTGELFFGEGSRLTVL.

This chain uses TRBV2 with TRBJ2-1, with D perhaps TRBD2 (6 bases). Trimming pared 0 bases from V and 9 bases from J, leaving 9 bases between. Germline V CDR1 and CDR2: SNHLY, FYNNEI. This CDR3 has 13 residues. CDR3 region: CASSEAFGSEQFF. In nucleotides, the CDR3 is TGTGCCAGCAGTGAAGCATTCGGGAGTGAGCAGTTCTTC.

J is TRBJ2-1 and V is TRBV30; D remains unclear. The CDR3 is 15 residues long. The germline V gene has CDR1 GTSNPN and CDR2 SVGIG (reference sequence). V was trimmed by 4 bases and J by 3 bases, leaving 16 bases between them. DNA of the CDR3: TGTGCCTGGAAGCCCCTACCATCCCACTACAATGAGCAGTTCTTC. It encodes CAWKPLPSHYNEQFF.

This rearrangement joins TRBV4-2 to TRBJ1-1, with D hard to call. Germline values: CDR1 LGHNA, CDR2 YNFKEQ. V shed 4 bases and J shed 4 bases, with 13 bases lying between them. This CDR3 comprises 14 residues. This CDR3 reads CASSLPRVGTEAFF. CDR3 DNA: TGTGCCAGCAGCCTACCTAGGGTGGGCACTGAAGCTTTCTTT.

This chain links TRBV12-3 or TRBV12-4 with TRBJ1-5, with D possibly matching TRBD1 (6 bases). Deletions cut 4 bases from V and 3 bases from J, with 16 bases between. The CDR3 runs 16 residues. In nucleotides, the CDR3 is TGTGCCAGCAGTTCCGTCAGGGGACGCCCCAATCAGCCCCAGCATTTT. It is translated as CASSSVRGRPNQPQHF.

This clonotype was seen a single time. The CDR3 loop reads CASSLYRTGNSPLHF. CDR3 nucleotide sequence: TGTGCCAGCAGTCTGTATCGGACAGGGAATTCACCCCTCCACTTT. The chain is built from TRBV2 and TRBJ1-6, with 8 bases matching TRBD1. In germline, CDR1 is SNHLY, CDR2 FYNNEI. CDR3 size: 15 residues. V was pared by 5 bases and J by 7 bases, with 7 bases of the junction left unmatched.

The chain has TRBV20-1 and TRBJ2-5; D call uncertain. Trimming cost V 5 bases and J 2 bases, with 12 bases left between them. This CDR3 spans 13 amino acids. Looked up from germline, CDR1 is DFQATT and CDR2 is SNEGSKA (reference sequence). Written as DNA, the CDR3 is TGCAGTGCTCCGAAATGGGGACAAGAGACCCAGTACTTC. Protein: CSAPKWGQETQYF.

The CDR3 reads CASSPYPYQPQHF. CDR3 DNA: TGTGCCAGCAGCCCATATCCTTACCAGCCCCAGCATTTT. The chain couples TRBV3-1 to TRBJ1-5; no definite D call. The CDR3 sequence is 13 residues long. Trimming took off 4 bases at V and 7 bases at J, with 11 bases between the two ends. Germline V gives CDR1 LGHDT, CDR2 YNNKEL (reference sequence).

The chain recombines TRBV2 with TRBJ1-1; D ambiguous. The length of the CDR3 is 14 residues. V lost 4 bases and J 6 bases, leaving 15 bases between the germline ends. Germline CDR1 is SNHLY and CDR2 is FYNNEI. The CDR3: CASSVGRGSSEAFF. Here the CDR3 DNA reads TGTGCCAGCAGTGTAGGGCGCGGGTCTTCTGAAGCTTTCTTT.

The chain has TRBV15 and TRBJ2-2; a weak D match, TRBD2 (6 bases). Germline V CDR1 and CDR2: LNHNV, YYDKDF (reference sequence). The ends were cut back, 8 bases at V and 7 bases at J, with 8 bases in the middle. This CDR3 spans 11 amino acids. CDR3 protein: CATERVGELFF. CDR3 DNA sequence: TGTGCCACCGAGCGGGTCGGGGAGCTGTTTTTT.

The CDR3 sequence is CASQGQSGANVLTF. The CDR3 nucleotides read TGTGCCAGCCAGGGACAGTCTGGGGCCAACGTCCTGACTTTC. V gene TRBV2 combines with J gene TRBJ2-6, with 7 bases matching TRBD1. The CDR3 contains 14 residues. In germline, CDR1 is SNHLY, CDR2 FYNNEI. After removal of 8 bases from V and 1 base from J, the junction contained 2 bases not matched to a gene.

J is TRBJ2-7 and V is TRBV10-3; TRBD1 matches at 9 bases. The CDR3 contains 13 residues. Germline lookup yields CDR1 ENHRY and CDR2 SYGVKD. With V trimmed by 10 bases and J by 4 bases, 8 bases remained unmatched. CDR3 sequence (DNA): TGTGCCACTACCGGGACAGGGTCATACGAGCAGTACTTC. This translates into CATTGTGSYEQYF.

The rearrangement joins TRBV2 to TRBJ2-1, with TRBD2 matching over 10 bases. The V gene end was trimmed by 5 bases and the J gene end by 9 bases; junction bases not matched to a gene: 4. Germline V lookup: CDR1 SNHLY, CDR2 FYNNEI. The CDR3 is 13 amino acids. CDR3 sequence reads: CASSPGLAIEQFF. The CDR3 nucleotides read TGTGCCAGCAGTCCGGGACTAGCGATTGAGCAGTTCTTC.

CDR3 amino acids: CASRPRTGLRYGYTF. As DNA, the CDR3 is TGTGCCAGTAGACCTCGCACAGGGTTGAGGTATGGCTACACCTTC. V usage is TRBV19 and J usage is TRBJ1-2, with D tentatively TRBD1 (6 bases). The CDR3 totals 15 residues. Germline CDR1 reads LNHDA; CDR2 reads SQIVND (reference sequence). Trimming took 6 bases from V and 5 from J, leaving 19 bases between them. The full variable domain, with the rest looked up from reference TRBV19 and TRBJ1-2, is DGGITQSPKYLFRKEGQNVTLSCEQNLNHDAMYWYRQDPGQGLRLIYYSQIVNDFQKGDIAEGYSVSREKKESFPLTVTSAQKNPTAFYLCASRPRTGLRYGYTFGSGTRLTVV.

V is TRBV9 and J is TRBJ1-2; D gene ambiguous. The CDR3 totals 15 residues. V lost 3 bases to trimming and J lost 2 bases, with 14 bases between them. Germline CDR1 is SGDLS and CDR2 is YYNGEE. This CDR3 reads CASSGEDFGNYGYTF. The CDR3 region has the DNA TGTGCCAGCAGCGGGGAGGATTTCGGAAACTATGGCTACACCTTC.

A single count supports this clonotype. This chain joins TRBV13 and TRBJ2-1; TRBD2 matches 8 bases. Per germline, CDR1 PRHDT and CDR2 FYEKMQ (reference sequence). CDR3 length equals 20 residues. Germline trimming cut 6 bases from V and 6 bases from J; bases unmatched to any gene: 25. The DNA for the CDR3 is TGTGCCAGCAGAGTTGAGGCCCTGAGCCCGGGACTAGGGGATTCCAATGAGCAGTTCTTC. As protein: CASRVEALSPGLGDSNEQFF. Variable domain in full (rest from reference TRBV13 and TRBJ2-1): AAGVIQSPRHLIKEKRETATLKCYPIPRHDTVYWYQQGPGQDPQFLISFYEKMQSDKGSIPDRFSAQQFSDYHSELNMSSLELGDSALYFCASRVEALSPGLGDSNEQFFGPGTRLTVL.

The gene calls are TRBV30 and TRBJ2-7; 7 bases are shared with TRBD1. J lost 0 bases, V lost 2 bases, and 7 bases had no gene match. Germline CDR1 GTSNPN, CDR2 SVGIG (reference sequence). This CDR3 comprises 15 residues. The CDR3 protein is CAWSYYRGISYEQYF. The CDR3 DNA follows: TGTGCCTGGAGTTATTACAGGGGAATCTCCTACGAGCAGTACTTC.

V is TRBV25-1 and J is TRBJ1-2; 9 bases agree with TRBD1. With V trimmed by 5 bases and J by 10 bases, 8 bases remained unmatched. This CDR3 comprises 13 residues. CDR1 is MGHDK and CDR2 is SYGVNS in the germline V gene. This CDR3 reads CASSPTQGAAYTF. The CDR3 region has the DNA TGTGCCAGCAGTCCAACACAGGGGGCGGCCTACACCTTC.

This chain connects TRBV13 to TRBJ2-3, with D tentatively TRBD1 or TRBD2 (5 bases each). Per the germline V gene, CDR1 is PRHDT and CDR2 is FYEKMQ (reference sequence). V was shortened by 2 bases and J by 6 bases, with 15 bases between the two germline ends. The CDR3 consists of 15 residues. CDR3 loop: CASSLSGTAVDTQYF. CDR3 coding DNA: TGTGCCAGCAGCTTATCTGGGACCGCAGTCGATACGCAGTATTTT.

The CDR3 DNA follows: TGCGCCAGCAGCTTGGACTCGAGCTCCTACAATGAGCAGTTCTTC. Its protein is CASSLDSSSYNEQFF. The chain joins TRBV5-1 to TRBJ2-1; no firm D call. Trimming took 0 bases from V and 0 from J, leaving 7 bases between them. The CDR3 totals 15 residues. The germline V gene has CDR1 SGHRS and CDR2 YFSETQ.

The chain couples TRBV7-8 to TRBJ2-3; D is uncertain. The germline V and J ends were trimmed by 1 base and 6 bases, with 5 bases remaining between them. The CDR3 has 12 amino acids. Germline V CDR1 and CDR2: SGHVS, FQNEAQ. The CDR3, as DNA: TGTGCCAGCAGCTTAGTTGGGGATACGCAGTATTTT. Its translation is CASSLVGDTQYF.